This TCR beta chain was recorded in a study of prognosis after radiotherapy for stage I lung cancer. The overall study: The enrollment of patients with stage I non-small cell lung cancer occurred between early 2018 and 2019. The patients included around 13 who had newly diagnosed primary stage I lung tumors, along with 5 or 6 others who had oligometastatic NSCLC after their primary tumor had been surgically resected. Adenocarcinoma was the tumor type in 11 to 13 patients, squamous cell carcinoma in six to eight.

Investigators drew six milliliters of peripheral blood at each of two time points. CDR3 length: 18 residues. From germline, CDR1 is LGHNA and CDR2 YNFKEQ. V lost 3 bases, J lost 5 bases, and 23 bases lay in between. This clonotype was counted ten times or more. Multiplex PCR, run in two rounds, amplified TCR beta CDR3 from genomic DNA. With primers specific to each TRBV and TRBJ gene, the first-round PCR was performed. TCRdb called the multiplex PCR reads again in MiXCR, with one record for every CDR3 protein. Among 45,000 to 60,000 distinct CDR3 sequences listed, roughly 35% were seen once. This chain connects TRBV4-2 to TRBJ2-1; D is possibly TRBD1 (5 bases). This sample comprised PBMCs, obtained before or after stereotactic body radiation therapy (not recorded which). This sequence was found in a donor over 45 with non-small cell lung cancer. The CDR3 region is CASSQGPPFDSRNNEQFF. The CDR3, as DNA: TGTGCCAGCAGCCAGGGGCCTCCTTTCGACTCCCGGAACAATGAGCAGTTCTTC.